This is a list of T cell receptor beta chains from one sample in a study of T cells after yellow fever vaccination. TCRdb reprocessed the 5' RACE reads with MiXCR, giving one entry per CDR3 protein. Here the sample spans hundreds of thousands of distinct CDR3 sequences, about a fifth being singletons. Here the sequenced sample was PBMCs, taken 15 days after the yellow fever booster vaccination. The receptors originated from a man under 40 who received the YFV17D yellow fever vaccine. Each CDR3 is given with its conserved first and last residue. The D gene is left open where the match is weak. Size tells how often a clone was seen (once, few, many) or the class of an expanded clone, and some rows leave it out.

>-|TRBJ1-5|-|TRBV5-5
CASSFPPSQPQHF
TGTGCCAGCAGCTTCCCCCCATCTCAGCCCCAGCATTTT
>few|TRBJ2-4|TRBD1|TRBV3-1
CASGDRVAGDIQYF
TGTGCCAGCGGGGACAGGGTCGCTGGGGACATTCAGTACTTC
>-|TRBJ2-7|TRBD1|TRBV4-3
CASSQQGAGSYEQYF
TGCGCCAGCAGCCAACAGGGGGCCGGGTCCTACGAGCAGTACTTC
>few|TRBJ2-5|-|TRBV4-2
CASSQGEEETQYF
TGTGCCAGCAGCCAGGGGGAGGAAGAGACCCAGTACTTC
>-|TRBJ2-2|-|TRBV7-2
CASSRTTGSGELFF
TGTGCCAGCAGCCGTACTACAGGGTCCGGGGAGCTGTTTTTT
>few|TRBJ1-4|-|TRBV5-1
CASSPQVERIEKLFF
TGCGCCAGCAGCCCTCAAGTTGAGAGGATTGAAAAACTGTTTTTT
>-|TRBJ2-1|TRBD2|TRBV6-2/TRBV6-3
CAAAPAGVVYNEQFF
TGTGCCGCCGCGCCAGCGGGGGTTGTCTACAATGAGCAGTTCTTC
>-|TRBJ2-5|TRBD1|TRBV5-4
CASSLGRNRGETQYF
TGTGCCAGCAGCTTGGGACGTAACAGGGGAGAGACCCAGTACTTC
>few|TRBJ2-2|TRBD2|TRBV20-1
CSARVPGTTNTGELFF
TGCAGTGCTAGAGTTCCCGGGACTACGAACACCGGGGAGCTGTTTTTT
>many|TRBJ2-2|-|TRBV5-5
CASSLVASARNTGELFF
TGTGCCAGCAGCTTGGTGGCTAGCGCCCGAAACACCGGGGAGCTGTTTTTT
>few|TRBJ1-6|-|TRBV27
CASSLSITNSPLHF
TGTGCCAGCAGTTTATCGATTACGAATTCACCCCTCCACTTT
>few|TRBJ2-7|-|TRBV7-2
CASSLVGAIQYF
TGTGCCAGCAGCTTAGTAGGGGCCATCCAGTACTTC
>-|TRBJ1-5|-|TRBV12-3/TRBV12-4
CASRRTLNQPQHF
TGTGCCAGCAGACGCACTTTAAATCAGCCCCAGCATTTT
>few|TRBJ2-5|-|TRBV12-3/TRBV12-4
CASSLTARETQYF
TGTGCCAGCAGTTTAACGGCCCGGGAGACCCAGTACTTC
>few|TRBJ2-2|TRBD2|TRBV7-3
CASSPLTSVNTGELFF
TGTGCCAGCAGCCCCCTGACTAGCGTGAACACCGGGGAGCTGTTTTTT
>-|TRBJ2-7|TRBD2|TRBV15
CATSREESSGRRNEQYF
TGTGCCACCAGCAGAGAGGAATCTAGCGGGAGGAGGAACGAGCAGTACTTC
>-|TRBJ2-7|-|TRBV5-1
CASSLPDWSHEQYF
TGCGCCAGCAGCTTGCCGGACTGGTCGCACGAGCAGTACTTC
>many|TRBJ2-1|-|TRBV7-9
CASTSRWESYNEQFF
TGTGCCAGCACCTCTCGGTGGGAGTCCTACAATGAGCAGTTCTTC
>few|TRBJ2-2|-|TRBV20-1
CSAARDQEYAGELFF
TGCAGTGCTGCCCGGGACCAAGAGTACGCCGGGGAGCTGTTTTTT
>few|TRBJ2-7|TRBD2|TRBV7-6
CASSSVAGLAYEQYF
TGTGCCAGCAGCTCGGTCGCGGGACTAGCCTACGAGCAGTACTTC
>-|TRBJ2-6|-|TRBV5-4
CASSWMEGGAPNSGANVLTF
TGTGCCAGCAGCTGGATGGAGGGGGGCGCCCCAAACTCTGGGGCCAACGTCCTGACTTTC
>few|TRBJ2-3|-|TRBV4-3
CASSQGISTDTQYF
TGCGCCAGCAGCCAAGGGATTAGCACAGATACGCAGTATTTT
>-|TRBJ2-1|-|TRBV29-1
CSVREFHNEQFF
TGCAGCGTTCGGGAGTTCCACAATGAGCAGTTCTTC
>-|TRBJ2-2|TRBD1|TRBV12-5
CASAPPEGADTGELFF
TGTGCTAGTGCCCCTCCCGAGGGGGCTGACACCGGGGAGCTGTTTTTT
>few|TRBJ1-2|-|TRBV12-3/TRBV12-4
CASSSPGFFGPNYGYTF
TGTGCCAGCAGTTCCCCGGGATTTTTTGGCCCTAACTATGGCTACACCTTC
>-|TRBJ1-1|-|TRBV20-1
CSARGGYTEAFF
TGCAGTGCTAGAGGCGGGTACACTGAAGCTTTCTTT
>once|TRBJ1-6|-|TRBV20-1
CSARDLSQGLGSPLHF
TGCAGTGCTAGAGATTTATCTCAGGGGCTTGGTTCACCCCTCCACTTT
>-|TRBJ2-5|TRBD2|TRBV18
CASSVSGSTETQYF
TGTGCCAGCTCCGTTAGCGGGAGTACAGAGACCCAGTACTTC
>few|TRBJ2-1|TRBD2|TRBV6-5
CASRWTRANEQFF
TGTGCCAGCAGGTGGACTAGGGCCAATGAGCAGTTCTTC
>few|TRBJ2-1|-|TRBV28
CASSLPQQGMRDNEQFF
TGTGCCAGCAGTTTGCCGCAACAGGGAATGCGGGACAATGAGCAGTTCTTC
>-|TRBJ2-7|-|TRBV18
CASSLRTDTYEQYF
TGTGCCAGCTCACTAAGGACGGACACCTACGAGCAGTACTTC